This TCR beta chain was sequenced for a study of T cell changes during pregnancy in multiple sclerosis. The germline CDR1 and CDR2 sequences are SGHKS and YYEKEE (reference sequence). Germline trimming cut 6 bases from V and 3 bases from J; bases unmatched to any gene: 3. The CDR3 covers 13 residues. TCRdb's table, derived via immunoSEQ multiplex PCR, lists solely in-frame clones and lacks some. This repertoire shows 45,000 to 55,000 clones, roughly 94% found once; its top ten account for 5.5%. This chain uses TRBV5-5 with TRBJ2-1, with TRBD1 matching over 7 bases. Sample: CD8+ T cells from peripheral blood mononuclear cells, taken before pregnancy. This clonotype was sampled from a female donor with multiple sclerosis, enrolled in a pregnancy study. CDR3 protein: CASTRTGYNEQFF. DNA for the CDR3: TGTGCCAGCACCAGGACAGGCTACAATGAGCAGTTCTTC.